A selection of T cell receptor beta chains follows, all from one sample in a study of graft-versus-host responses after intestinal transplantation. The antigens these receptors bind are not known. Here immunoSEQ multiplex PCR was the method, and the copy in TCRdb shows in-frame clones only, minus some. Of around 100,000 clones detected, approximately 93% appear once; the ten largest clones hold roughly 1.2%. The starting material was unstimulated CD8+ T cells sorted from spleen or lymph node cells, obtained before intestinal transplant. The receptors derive from a human donor who received an intestinal transplant. CDR3s include the opening cysteine and the closing phenylalanine or tryptophan. Fields, in order: V gene, D gene, J gene, clone size, CDR3 DNA, CDR3 protein. A D gene is named only where the DNA matches it firmly. Size is stated for part of the rows, as once, few or many counts, or as a class when the clone is expanded.

TRBV5-1,TRBD2,TRBJ2-2,.,TGCGCCAGCAGCCCCCGCGAGCTAGCGGGGGTCCGGACCGGGGAGCTGTTTTTT,CASSPRELAGVRTGELFF
TRBV27,TRBD2,TRBJ2-1,.,TGTGCCAGCAGTTTAGGGGGGGGGAACTACAATGAGCAGTTCTTC,CASSLGGGNYNEQFF
TRBV4-1,.,TRBJ2-5,.,TGCGCCAGCAGCCAAGCCGGGGTTACCCAAGAGACCCAGTACTTC,CASSQAGVTQETQYF
TRBV5-6,.,TRBJ2-7,.,TGTGCCAGCAGCGCAGGGGACGAGCAGTACTTC,CASSAGDEQYF
TRBV11-2,.,TRBJ1-3,.,TGTGCCAGCAGCTCCCCCCGCGATGGAAACACCATATATTTT,CASSSPRDGNTIYF
TRBV10-3,TRBD2,TRBJ2-7,.,TGTGCCATCAGTGAACGACTAGCTGACTACGAGCAGTACTTC,CAISERLADYEQYF
TRBV6-1,.,TRBJ1-5,.,TGTGCCAGCAGTGAAAATCAGCCCCAGCATTTT,CASSENQPQHF
TRBV4-1,.,TRBJ1-1,.,TGCGCCAGCAGCCAATTCAGGGACGGGTACACTGAAGCTTTCTTT,CASSQFRDGYTEAFF
TRBV19,.,TRBJ1-2,few,TGTGCCAGTAGTCTAGCGGGGGGTAGCTATGGCTACACCTTC,CASSLAGGSYGYTF
TRBV5-6,.,TRBJ1-6,.,TGTGCCAGCAGCCCCTTTGGGGTTAATTCACCCCTCCACTTT,CASSPFGVNSPLHF
TRBV7-9,.,TRBJ2-7,few,TGTGCCAGCAGCGATGGTCCGACGACTCCGGTGGGCGAGCAGTACTTC,CASSDGPTTPVGEQYF
TRBV7-9,.,TRBJ2-3,.,TGTGCCAGCAGCTTCAGGGGTACGGATACGCAGTATTTT,CASSFRGTDTQYF